This TCR beta chain was sequenced in a study of regulatory T cells in long-lasting Graves disease. The CDR3 extends over 18 amino acids. Trimming took 7 bases from V and 1 from J, leaving 22 bases between them. Study results and caveats: Peripheral blood was the sole material, not thyroid tissue.

Investigators prepared the TCR beta libraries by applying iRepertoire HTBI primers and Arm-PCR of CDR3 regions. TCRdb reanalysed the multiplex PCR reads using MiXCR and keeps one entry per CDR3 protein. The table shows approximately 540,000 distinct CDR3 sequences, with 12% occurring only once. This clonotype showed up many times. What it binds is not known. Time point described: newly diagnosed GD, antithyroid drugs for less than 3 months. Preparation of the TCR library used RNA extracted from PBMCs. These data were also reused for a study on T cells in Graves' hyperthyroidism and ophthalmopathy. As reported in that work: Most thyroid clonotypes that were expanded above 0.001 also turned up in blood.

The receptor comes from a woman in her 30s with Graves disease. The rearrangement joins TRBV12-3 or TRBV12-4 to TRBJ2-2; weak D call: TRBD2 (6 bases). The input for sequencing was peripheral blood mononuclear cells (PBMCs), taken at new diagnosis, from a patient treated with antithyroid drugs. The CDR3 is CASILARRNSGNTGELFF. The CDR3 nucleotides read TGTGCCAGCATCCTCGCGAGGAGGAATAGCGGGAACACCGGGGAGCTGTTTTTT.